The rows below give T cell receptor beta chains drawn from one sample of a study of blood T cell repertoires in COVID-19. Measured with immunoSEQ multiplex PCR; TCRdb has only the in-frame clones, and not every one. The table has about 200,000 clones, more than 80% seen once; the top ten hold around 9.3%. Specimen: peripheral blood. These receptors all stem from an elderly woman with acute or convalescent COVID-19. Both conserved end residues are part of each CDR3. Each record gives: D gene, J gene, V gene, CDR3 length, clone size, CDR3 DNA, CDR3 protein. A D gene is named only where the DNA matches it firmly. Clone size is stated in some rows and not others, as once, few, many or a class when expanded.

TRBD2 | TRBJ2-3 | TRBV3-1/TRBV3-2 | 15 | NA | TGTGCCAGCAGCCAAGGATCCGGGGGGTCAGATACGCAGTATTTT | CASSQGSGGSDTQYF
NA | TRBJ1-5 | TRBV5-5 | 15 | NA | TGTGCCAGCAGCTTGGACAGTTATAGCAATCAGCCCCAGCATTTT | CASSLDSYSNQPQHF
NA | TRBJ1-2 | TRBV5-1 | 14 | few | TGCGCCAGCAGCTTGGTTCCCAGGGGCTATGGCTACACCTTC | CASSLVPRGYGYTF
TRBD1 | TRBJ2-1 | TRBV7-6 | 21 | NA | TGTGCCAGCAGCTTAGTATCGGGACAGGGGGTCCCCTTTACCCTCTACAATGAGCAGTTCTTC | CASSLVSGQGVPFTLYNEQFF
TRBD1 | TRBJ1-1 | TRBV11-3 | 14 | NA | TGTGCCAGCAGCTTGACAGGGGAGAACACTGAAGCTTTCTTT | CASSLTGENTEAFF
NA | TRBJ1-6 | TRBV19 | 15 | NA | TGTGCCAGTACCCGAGAGGGGGCCTATAATTCACCCCTCCACTTT | CASTREGAYNSPLHF
TRBD2 | TRBJ2-3 | TRBV6-2/TRBV6-3 | 15 | NA | TGTGCCAGCAGTCAACTAGCGGTGGGCACAGATACGCAGTATTTT | CASSQLAVGTDTQYF
TRBD1 | TRBJ2-7 | TRBV10-3 | 14 | few | TGTGCCATCAGTGAGCAGGGGGCTAAAGACGAGCAGTACTTC | CAISEQGAKDEQYF
TRBD1 | TRBJ2-7 | TRBV7-8 | 12 | NA | TGTGCCAGCAGCTTGGACAGGTTTCAGCAGTACTTC | CASSLDRFQQYF
TRBD1 | TRBJ2-7 | TRBV28 | 11 | NA | TGTGCCAGCACAGGGGGCTACGAGCAGTACTTC | CASTGGYEQYF
TRBD2 | TRBJ2-2 | TRBV7-6 | 16 | few | TGTGCCAGCAGACTGGGACTAGCGGGGCGGACCGGGGAGCTGTTTTTT | CASRLGLAGRTGELFF
NA | TRBJ1-5 | TRBV28 | 14 | NA | TGTGCCAGCAGTTCCCCCCGACAGGAACAGCCCCAGCATTTT | CASSSPRQEQPQHF
NA | TRBJ2-1 | TRBV3-1/TRBV3-2 | 17 | NA | TGTGCCAGCAGCCCAAGCCCTACCGGCGGGAATTACAATGAGCAGTTCTTC | CASSPSPTGGNYNEQFF
TRBD1 | TRBJ1-1 | TRBV30 | 14 | NA | TGTGCCTGCTACCCGGGACAGGGGCAGACTGAAGCTTTCTTT | CACYPGQGQTEAFF
TRBD1 | TRBJ2-3 | TRBV14 | 15 | NA | TGTGCCAGCAGTCCGGGACAGGGGGGAACAGATACGCAGTATTTT | CASSPGQGGTDTQYF
TRBD1 | TRBJ2-1 | TRBV7-2 | 14 | NA | TGTGCCAGCACCGAGGGACAGGTCTTCAATGAGCAGTTCTTC | CASTEGQVFNEQFF
NA | TRBJ2-7 | TRBV18 | 15 | NA | TGTGCCAGCTCATGGGGCAGGGGAAGTTCCTACGAGCAGTACTTC | CASSWGRGSSYEQYF
NA | TRBJ1-3 | TRBV7-2 | 15 | few | TGTGCCAGCAGCTTAGAACAGGGCAATGGAAACACCATATATTTT | CASSLEQGNGNTIYF
TRBD1 | TRBJ1-2 | TRBV5-1 | 15 | NA | TGCGCCAGCAGCTTAGAGACAGGGATCAACTATGGCTACACCTTC | CASSLETGINYGYTF
NA | TRBJ2-5 | TRBV6-2/TRBV6-3 | 14 | NA | TGTGCCAGCAGCCAAGGGACAATCCAAGAGACCCAGTACTTC | CASSQGTIQETQYF
NA | TRBJ1-2 | TRBV28 | 13 | NA | TGTGCCAGCACCTATCACCGGGGGTCTGGCTACACCTTC | CASTYHRGSGYTF
TRBD1 | TRBJ1-4 | TRBV5-1 | 18 | NA | TGCGCCAGCAGCCTGCGCCTCGGGACAGGAGTCGATAATGAAAAACTGTTTTTT | CASSLRLGTGVDNEKLFF
NA | TRBJ2-5 | TRBV20-1 | 12 | few | TGCAGTGCTAGTTGGAGGCAAGAGACCCAGTACTTC | CSASWRQETQYF